This T cell receptor (beta chain) was captured in a study of shared clonotypes between healthy human individuals (dated by TCRdb to 2020 to 2021). A note on the overall study: Three men and two women, aged 18 to 49 years, made up the cohort. For each donor, CD4 naive and CD4 memory were each given three plates, CD8 naive was given two plates, and CD8 memory was given one plate. To estimate repertoire size and how much clonotype sharing occurs between individuals, the study deeply sequenced the blood TCR repertoires of several healthy adults. Different laboratories and diverse techniques were used to prepare libraries and sequence TCR repertoires, to increase sequencing depth and limit assay-specific biases. Per donor, leukapheresis produced somewhere between about 0.94 and 9.5 billion PBMCs.

From the cysteine through the phenylalanine, the CDR3 covers 14 amino acids. Only the CDR3 region is kept as DNA, spanning 42 bases read in frame from base 1. In the germline V gene, CDR1 corresponds to SGHRS and CDR2 to YFSETQ. V is cut by 1 base and J by 8 bases, and the space between the germline ends is 13 bases. Remarks on this clone: Its antigen remains undetermined. No base quality information exists; no much larger clone differs at one position.

Here is what the overall study found, with its caveats: Pairwise subsampling led to the expectation that sequencing depth would affect the degree of clonotype sharing among donors. Sampling was restricted to blood, and TCR repertoires in tissue are likely to differ from TCR repertoires in blood. Naive subsets generally had larger estimated clonotype richness than memory subsets did. Even with the large sequencing depth, rarefaction of the sorted-subset datasets indicated that sequencing was incomplete. Because the study included only a small number of donors, the genetic and exposure-history diversity represented was limited. Clonotypes shared by all four sorted-subset donors showed higher generation probabilities than non-shared clonotypes. When several donors were compared, the shared fraction of clonotypes was about 5% for naive CD4, around 3.5% for naive CD8, more than 2% for memory CD4, and roughly 0.43% for memory CD8.

Using the deep immunoSEQ assay, TCR CDR3 regions were amplified from genomic DNA by multiplex PCR. Genomic DNA extracted from each cell subset was distributed evenly over all wells of several immunoSEQ 96-well plates, and each plate served as one replicate. For sorted subsets, roughly 200 ng of genomic DNA, equivalent to some 30,000 T cell genomes, went into each replicate PCR. Purified libraries were quantified with a Qubit 3.0 fluorometer, sized on a Bioanalyzer 2100, and re-quantified with the KAPA Library Quantification kit. Each immunoSEQ 96-well plate was sequenced on its own single-read 150-cycle Illumina NextSeq 550 flow cell. The source study handled its data this way. Because the immunoSEQ output held only junctional sequences and lacked quality scores, the filtering could not match the filtering applied to full-length reads. Sequences were annotated with PyIR, a Python wrapper for IgBLAST v1.9, using IMGT germline references to assign V/J genes and CDR3. Reads were filtered out if the reads had weak V/J assignments (E-value above 1e-6), no CDR3, stop codons, out-of-frame junctions, or ambiguous translated residues. V3J clonotypes were defined as sequences sharing an identical inferred V gene, J gene, and CDR3 amino acid sequence. The percentage overlap between two repertoires was calculated by dividing the number of shared unique clonotypes by the size of the smaller repertoire. Repertoire richness was assessed with RTK rarefaction, the Chao1 estimator, and Recon v2.1 estimates of unobserved clonotypes. For all TCRbeta clonotypes obtained by the gDNA method from a few donors, generation probabilities were computed with OLGA. As stored in TCRdb, this immuneACCESS dataset retains in-frame rearrangements with V and J assigned. A fraction of the clones does not appear; measured against another copy, unresolved V genes explain less than half of the discrepancy, and the remainder lacks a known reason. The DNA gave D and trimming, while V, J and clone size come from that table. For this sample the table gives about 2 million clones, of which roughly 95% were detected only once. Jointly, the top ten make up around 1.1% of the sample.

For the CD8 naive samples, CD45RO-negative cells were positively selected for CCR7, yielding a CD45RA+CCR7+ population from which TemRA cells were excluded. Donors were healthy HIV-negative adults with no recently reported acute infections or vaccinations. All donors were Caucasian adults living in Nashville, Tennessee, USA. Blood was collected by leukapheresis, and PBMCs were isolated by Ficoll-Histopaque density gradient centrifugation and then cryopreserved in liquid nitrogen vapor phase. Analytical flow cytometry was used to check the purity and quantity of every magnetically sorted T cell population. Each sorted fraction had its genomic DNA isolated and then quantified by UV absorbance on a Nanodrop 2000c.

The receptor was isolated from a man between 18 and 35 years old in good health. The specimen was naive CD8+ T cells sorted from blood. Reading the label with the study, this specimen's cell subset or site is: CD45RA+CCR7+. The rearrangement joined TRBV5-1 to TRBJ2-1, and possibly TRBD2, on 6 matching bases. At the DNA level, the sequence is TGCGCCAGCAGCTTGTATAGGGGAGGCGATGAGCAGTTCTTC. This yields the protein CASSLYRGGDEQFF.